One sample yielded the 16 T cell receptor beta chains listed below, sequenced in a study of radiation and T cells in renal cell carcinoma. Time point: blood 4 weeks post-SBRT, at nephrectomy. Treatment denoted: 15 Gy SBRT to primary tumor, nephrectomy 4 weeks later. Produced via immunoSEQ multiplex PCR; TCRdb's table is partial and in-frame only. This table holds around 74,000 clones, roughly 85% found once. The material sequenced was blood, taken from a patient whose treatment included radiotherapy and nephrectomy. Source of these receptors: a woman aged 55-69 years with renal cell carcinoma.

There are a few counts of this clone. The chain combines TRBV28 with TRBJ1-5, with D perhaps TRBD1 (5 bases). V lost 6 bases to trimming and J lost 2 bases, with 11 bases between them. Germline V gene lookup returns CDR1 MDHEN and CDR2 SYDVKM. The CDR3 contains 14 residues. Written as DNA, the CDR3 is TGTGCCAGCAGCGCGACAGAACGCAATCAGCCCCAGCATTTT. Its protein product is CASSATERNQPQHF.

This clone was observed a few times. The chain has TRBV13 and TRBJ1-1, with 12 bases that match TRBD1. Losses at the gene ends were 5 bases for V and 10 bases for J; bases not matched to a gene: 8. The CDR3 has 14 residues. CDR1 and CDR2 (germline): PRHDT, FYEKMQ (reference sequence). In DNA form, the CDR3 reads TGTGCCAGCAGCCGATGGGGGACAGGGGGCGTAGCTTTCTTT. It specifies CASSRWGTGGVAFF.

The J gene is TRBJ1-5, the V gene TRBV5-1; no definite D call. Trimming took 4 bases from V and 7 from J, leaving 12 bases between them. The germline CDR1 and CDR2 sequences are SGHRS and YFSETQ. This CDR3 contains 13 residues. The CDR3 region is CASSPMSGQPQHF. Written as DNA, the CDR3 is TGCGCCAGCAGCCCAATGTCCGGGCAGCCCCAGCATTTT.

V is TRBV7-9 and J is TRBJ2-5, with D maybe TRBD2 (7 bases). CDR3 length equals 14 residues. V lost 3 bases, J lost 4 bases, and 12 bases lay in between. The germline CDR1 and CDR2 sequences are SEHNR and FQNEAQ (reference sequence). The CDR3 loop is CASSFIGGAETQYF. The CDR3 DNA is TGTGCCAGCAGCTTCATTGGGGGGGCAGAGACCCAGTACTTC. Using reference TRBV7-9 and TRBJ2-5 for the parts outside the CDR3, the full variable domain is DTGVSQNPRHKITKRGQNVTFRCDPISEHNRLYWYRQTLGQGPEFLTYFQNEAQLEKSRLLSDRFSAERPKGSFSTLEIQRTEQGDSAMYLCASSFIGGAETQYFGPGTRLLVL.

The CDR3 here is CASSLPGTGTGELFF. The DNA for the CDR3 is TGTGCCAGCAGCCTACCAGGGACAGGGACCGGGGAGCTGTTTTTT. The chain joins TRBV11-2 to TRBJ2-2; TRBD1 matches at 9 bases. The CDR3 runs 15 residues. V gave up 5 bases and J gave up 5 bases; unmatched junction bases: 6. Germline loops: CDR1 SGHAT, CDR2 FQNNGV. The variable domain in full, with the rest retrieved from reference TRBV11-2 and TRBJ2-2, is EAGVAQSPRYKIIEKRQSVAFWCNPISGHATLYWYQQILGQGPKLLIQFQNNGVVDDSQLPKDRFSAERLKGVDSTLKIQPAKLEDSAVYLCASSLPGTGTGELFFGEGSRLTVL.

This clone is medium-sized within its sample. The rearrangement joins TRBV5-1 to TRBJ1-1; D unresolved. Germline V CDR1 and CDR2: SGHRS, YFSETQ. The CDR3 is 15 amino acids. Trimming stripped 1 base from V and 1 base from J, with 11 bases between. The CDR3: CASSLLYFSNTEAFF. CDR3 sequence (DNA): TGCGCCAGCAGCTTGCTTTACTTCTCGAACACTGAAGCTTTCTTT.

V gene TRBV10-2 combines with J gene TRBJ2-7; the D gene is possibly TRBD2 (5 bases). CDR3 length: 15 amino acids. V was shortened by 0 bases and J by 2 bases, with 11 bases between the two germline ends. The germline V gene encodes CDR1 WSHSY and CDR2 SAAADI. The CDR3 loop reads CASSESEEAPYEQYF. CDR3 DNA: TGCGCCAGCAGTGAGTCAGAGGAGGCCCCCTACGAGCAGTACTTC.

The rearrangement links TRBV9 to TRBJ2-1; D possibly matches TRBD1 or TRBD2 (6 bases each). CDR3 size: 18 residues. The ends were cut back, 0 bases at V and 8 bases at J, with 24 bases in the middle. The germline V gene encodes CDR1 SGDLS and CDR2 YYNGEE. CDR3 protein: CASSVAGQGRSSGDEQFF. The CDR3 DNA follows: TGTGCCAGCAGCGTAGCAGGGCAGGGGAGATCCTCGGGAGATGAGCAGTTCTTC.

V gene TRBV5-1 combines with J gene TRBJ1-4, with D uncertain. Germline V gives CDR1 SGHRS, CDR2 YFSETQ. Trimming stripped 4 bases from V and 0 bases from J, with 13 bases between. The CDR3 loop spans 16 amino acids. DNA of the CDR3: TGCGCCAGCAGCCCTTGGGGTTACGCAACTAATGAAAAACTGTTTTTT. This sequence encodes CASSPWGYATNEKLFF.

The rearrangement uses TRBV7-2 and TRBJ1-5; D is uncertain. The ends were cut back, 1 base at V and 7 bases at J, with 14 bases in the middle. Germline CDR1 and CDR2: SGHTA and FQGNSA. The CDR3 has 15 amino acids. CDR3 in DNA: TGTGCCAGCAGCTTAGGAGGAGGGCCAGGCCAGCCCCAGCATTTT. This gives the protein CASSLGGGPGQPQHF.

The chain couples TRBV7-9 to TRBJ1-1; D is possibly TRBD1 (5 bases). The germline V gene encodes CDR1 SEHNR and CDR2 FQNEAQ (reference sequence). V lost 5 bases to trimming and J lost 1 base, with 11 bases between them. The CDR3 totals 14 residues. The CDR3 nucleotides are TGTGCCAGCAGCCCCCCGGGGCCGAACACTGAAGCTTTCTTT. This sequence encodes CASSPPGPNTEAFF.

This sequence joins TRBV28 and TRBJ1-1; D may be TRBD1 (5 bases). V gave up 3 bases and J gave up 1 base, with 12 bases separating them. The CDR3 runs to 15 residues. CDR1 MDHEN and CDR2 SYDVKM come from the germline V gene. CDR3 bases: TGTGCCAGCAGTTTTCTGGGACGGAGGAACACTGAAGCTTTCTTT. It codes for CASSFLGRRNTEAFF.

J is TRBJ1-3 and V is TRBV18; D remains unclear. The CDR3 has 16 amino acids. V was pared by 0 bases and J by 1 base, with 10 bases between. Germline V CDR1 and CDR2: KGHSH, LQKENI. The CDR3 DNA reads as TGTGCCAGCTCACCACCGGGCGGCAATTCTGGAAACACCATATATTTT. Protein product: CASSPPGGNSGNTIYF. Supplemented by reference TRBV18 and TRBJ1-3, the full variable domain reads NAGVMQNPRHLVRRRGQEARLRCSPMKGHSHVYWYRQLPEEGLKFMVYLQKENIIDESGMPKERFSAEFPKEGPSILRIQQVVRGDSAAYFCASSPPGGNSGNTIYFGEGSWLTVV.

The chain recombines TRBV14 with TRBJ1-2; D is unresolved. Germline loops: CDR1 SGHDN, CDR2 FVKESK. The CDR3 has 14 amino acids. The V and J ends lost 3 bases and 0 bases respectively, with 8 bases between them. The CDR3 spells CASSHRITNYGYTF. The CDR3 bases are TGTGCCAGCAGCCACAGGATAACTAACTATGGCTACACCTTC.

The chain is built from TRBV5-4 and TRBJ2-1; TRBD2 agrees at 7 bases. Trimming at V came to 4 bases and at J to 0 bases, leaving 4 bases not matched to a gene. The CDR3 contains 15 residues. Germline CDR1 is SGHNT and CDR2 is YYREEE (reference sequence). The CDR3 region has the DNA TGTGCCAGCAGCCCCTGGGACTACTCCTACAATGAGCAGTTCTTC. As protein: CASSPWDYSYNEQFF.

V is TRBV28 and J is TRBJ2-1; TRBD2 aligns across 7 bases. Trimming cost V 6 bases and J 5 bases; bases outside gene matches: 7. The CDR3 sequence is 14 residues long. The germline gives CDR1 MDHEN, CDR2 SYDVKM. In DNA, the CDR3 is TGTGCCAGCAGCCCAAGGGGAGGGGACAATGAGCAGTTCTTC. It translates to CASSPRGGDNEQFF.